The clone carrying this T cell receptor (beta chain) showed up just a few times. Within the sample, other DNA sequences also encode this same CDR3. The data were taken from a study of control samples from healthy donors and cancer patients. Per germline, CDR1 LGHNA and CDR2 YNFKEQ. CDR3 length: 16 amino acids. Trimming took 0 bases from V and 1 from J, leaving 12 bases between them. Data came from immunoSEQ multiplex PCR; TCRdb stores just in-frame clones and leaves some out. Of roughly 100,000 clones in the sample, 85% to 90% were seen once. The V call is TRBV4-2, the J call TRBJ2-5; D possibly corresponds to TRBD1 (5 bases). Material for sequencing was PBMCs. This clonotype originated in a man aged 55 to 70 with lung cancer. The DNA for the CDR3 is TGTGCCAGCAGCCAAGATATGGTAGGGGCCCAAGAGACCCAGTACTTC. Amino acids: CASSQDMVGAQETQYF.